Each of the 26 T cell receptor beta chains below was sequenced from the same sample in a study of radiation and T cells in renal cell carcinoma. TCRdb's copy holds only in-frame clones and misses some; the assay was immunoSEQ multiplex PCR. The data contain around 140,000 clones, around 78% of them singletons. Time point of the sample: baseline pretreatment blood. Specified treatment: 15 Gy SBRT to primary tumor, nephrectomy 4 weeks later. Sequencing was performed on blood, taken from a patient whose treatment included radiotherapy and nephrectomy. The receptors originated from a woman aged 50 to 60 with renal cell carcinoma.

The rearrangement joins TRBV18 to TRBJ1-1, with TRBD1 matching over 8 bases. Germline assignment: CDR1 KGHSH and CDR2 LQKENI. Trimming cost V 1 base and J 1 base; bases outside gene matches: 11. The CDR3 contains 18 residues. CDR3 bases: TGTGCCAGCTCACCACTTCGGGTACAGGGGGTGAGGAACACTGAAGCTTTCTTT. Translating it yields CASSPLRVQGVRNTEAFF. Complete variable domain (other parts from reference TRBV18 and TRBJ1-1): NAGVMQNPRHLVRRRGQEARLRCSPMKGHSHVYWYRQLPEEGLKFMVYLQKENIIDESGMPKERFSAEFPKEGPSILRIQQVVRGDSAAYFCASSPLRVQGVRNTEAFFGQGTRLTVV.

This chain connects TRBV18 to TRBJ2-5, with 8 bases identical to TRBD2. CDR3 length: 17 amino acids. V shed 3 bases, J shed 5 bases, and the junction held 14 bases outside the gene matches. Germline loops: CDR1 KGHSH, CDR2 LQKENI. The CDR3 DNA reads TGTGCCAGCTCACCCGTACTAGCCGGGGGGGCCGGGGAGACCCAGTACTTC. Protein: CASSPVLAGGAGETQYF.

The V and J genes are TRBV18 and TRBJ2-5; TRBD1 or TRBD2 may be the D gene (5 bases each). Germline CDR1 is KGHSH and CDR2 is LQKENI. CDR3 length equals 15 residues. Trimming pared 1 base from V and 2 bases from J, leaving 11 bases between. CDR3 amino acids: CASSPLGPPQETQYF. The CDR3 nucleotides read TGTGCCAGCTCACCACTGGGACCGCCACAAGAGACCCAGTACTTC.

The V gene is TRBV19, the J gene TRBJ1-3, with D uncertain. This CDR3 is built from 15 residues. The V end lost 1 base, the J end lost 0 bases, and 7 bases lay between the germline ends. CDR1 and CDR2 from the germline V gene are LNHDA and SQIVND (reference sequence). The CDR3 sequence is CASSIVARSGNTIYF. Written as DNA, the CDR3 is TGTGCCAGTAGTATAGTGGCTCGCTCTGGAAACACCATATATTTT.

On this clone: Different DNA sequences within this sample yield the same CDR3. CDR3 nucleotides: TGCGCCAGCAGTCCGGGGAGCAATCAGCCCCAGCATTTT. Amino acid sequence: CASSPGSNQPQHF. The V and J genes are TRBV5-1 and TRBJ1-5; D is unresolved. Germline V gene lookup returns CDR1 SGHRS and CDR2 YFSETQ. The V end lost 5 bases, the J end lost 1 base, and 7 bases lay between the germline ends. This CDR3 contains 13 residues.

This chain links TRBV2 with TRBJ2-7, with 10 positions matching TRBD1. The CDR3 extends over 13 amino acids. The germline gives CDR1 SNHLY, CDR2 FYNNEI. Germline trimming cut 8 bases from V and 5 bases from J; bases unmatched to any gene: 6. The CDR3 sequence is CASVRDRGNEQYF. The CDR3 coding sequence is TGTGCCAGCGTAAGGGACAGGGGAAACGAGCAGTACTTC.

The gene calls are TRBV9 and TRBJ2-3; D remains unclear. Trimming cost V 0 bases and J 5 bases, with 10 bases left between them. Germline assignment: CDR1 SGDLS and CDR2 YYNGEE. This CDR3 spans 14 amino acids. DNA of the CDR3: TGTGCCAGCAGCGTAGCATCGTGGGGAGATACGCAGTATTTT. This sequence encodes CASSVASWGDTQYF.

This chain uses TRBV7-9 with TRBJ1-1; no clear D. V lost 0 bases to trimming and J lost 1 base, with 21 bases between them. CDR3 length: 19 residues. Per germline, CDR1 SEHNR and CDR2 FQNEAQ (reference sequence). DNA for the CDR3: TGTGCCAGCAGCTTAGCAGTCGGTTCGGGCCGGCTAGGGAACACTGAAGCTTTCTTT. This sequence encodes CASSLAVGSGRLGNTEAFF. The full variable domain, its missing parts supplied by reference TRBV7-9 and TRBJ1-1, is DTGVSQNPRHKITKRGQNVTFRCDPISEHNRLYWYRQTLGQGPEFLTYFQNEAQLEKSRLLSDRFSAERPKGSFSTLEIQRTEQGDSAMYLCASSLAVGSGRLGNTEAFFGQGTRLTVV.

The gene calls are TRBV4-1 and TRBJ1-2; D uncertain. V was trimmed by 1 base and J by 3 bases, leaving 9 bases between them. CDR1 and CDR2 (germline): MGHRA, YSYEKL. The CDR3 has 14 amino acids. CDR3 in amino acids: CASSQVDVDYGYTF. The CDR3 DNA follows: TGCGCCAGCAGCCAAGTGGACGTCGACTATGGCTACACCTTC.

This sequence joins TRBV14 and TRBJ2-7, with D possibly being TRBD1 (5 bases). V was cut by 1 base and J by 7 bases, with 11 bases left in between. CDR1 and CDR2 from the germline V gene are SGHDN and FVKESK. CDR3 size: 13 residues. Here the CDR3 DNA reads TGTGCCAGCAGCCAAGCCTCCGCAGGGGAGCAGTACTTC. Translation gives CASSQASAGEQYF.

The chain uses TRBV9 and TRBJ2-6; D is unclear. The V and J ends lost 4 bases and 0 bases respectively, with 5 bases between them. This CDR3 has 14 amino acids. Germline CDR1 reads SGDLS; CDR2 reads YYNGEE. CDR3 residues: CASSLDSGANVLTF. In DNA, the CDR3 is TGTGCCAGCAGCCTGGACTCTGGGGCCAACGTCCTGACTTTC.

The chain recombines TRBV9 with TRBJ2-3; D is unresolved. This CDR3 has 12 amino acids. Germline V lookup: CDR1 SGDLS, CDR2 YYNGEE. The ends were cut back, 0 bases at V and 6 bases at J, with 5 bases in the middle. The CDR3 reads CASSVELDTQYF. CDR3 DNA sequence: TGTGCCAGCAGCGTAGAACTGGATACGCAGTATTTT.

This rearrangement joins TRBV9 to TRBJ1-1, with D uncertain. V was trimmed by 4 bases and J by 4 bases, leaving 23 bases between them. The CDR3 is 17 residues long. Germline V gives CDR1 SGDLS, CDR2 YYNGEE. This chain's CDR3 is CASSSDGELYPSTEAFF. In DNA form, the CDR3 reads TGTGCCAGCAGCTCGGACGGGGAGCTTTATCCAAGCACTGAAGCTTTCTTT.

The chain links TRBV5-1 to TRBJ2-2, with D perhaps matching TRBD1 (6 bases). Looked up from germline, CDR1 is SGHRS and CDR2 is YFSETQ. The V end lost 5 bases, the J end lost 5 bases, and 10 bases lay between the germline ends. This CDR3 spans 13 amino acids. The DNA of the CDR3 is TGCGCCAGCAGGCTGCAGGGGACCGGGGAGCTGTTTTTT. Protein sequence: CASRLQGTGELFF. Full variable domain (remainder filled in from reference TRBV5-1 and TRBJ2-2): KAGVTQTPRYLIKTRGQQVTLSCSPISGHRSVSWYQQTPGQGLQFLFEYFSETQRNKGNFPGRFSGRQFSNSRSEMNVSTLELGDSALYLCASRLQGTGELFFGEGSRLTVL.

The chain combines TRBV6-5 with TRBJ1-1; 8 bases are a match to TRBD1. Germline lookup yields CDR1 MNHEY and CDR2 SVGAGI. The junction had 7 bases not matched to a gene; V was cut back by 4 bases and J by 3 bases. The CDR3 contains 15 residues. Here the CDR3 reads CASSFWTGRDTEAFF. The DNA of the CDR3 is TGTGCCAGCAGTTTCTGGACAGGGAGGGACACTGAAGCTTTCTTT.

This clone was counted a few times. The chain couples TRBV6-5 to TRBJ2-5; D is undetermined. V was trimmed by 6 bases and J by 4 bases, leaving 6 bases between them. The CDR3 extends over 11 amino acids. The germline gives CDR1 MNHEY, CDR2 SVGAGI. The CDR3 loop reads CASRLSETQYF. As DNA, the CDR3 is TGTGCCAGCAGGTTGTCAGAGACCCAGTACTTC.

This sequence joins TRBV27 and TRBJ2-7; D may be TRBD1 (5 bases). The V gene's germline CDR1 is MNHEY and CDR2 SMNVEV (reference sequence). This CDR3 spans 14 amino acids. V lost 5 bases to trimming and J lost 5 bases, with 16 bases between them. CDR3 loop: CASSNRQNGNEQYF. CDR3 in DNA: TGTGCCAGCAGTAACCGACAGAATGGTAACGAGCAGTACTTC.

V usage is TRBV4-3 and J usage is TRBJ2-7; TRBD2 agrees at 9 bases. Trimming removed 0 bases from V and 5 bases from J; junction bases left unmatched: 14. The germline V gene encodes CDR1 LGHNA and CDR2 YSLEER. The CDR3 covers 18 residues. DNA of the CDR3: TGCGCCAGCAGCCAAGATGCGCTGGGACTAGCAGTGGTCCACGAGCAGTACTTC. Protein: CASSQDALGLAVVHEQYF.

This chain connects TRBV6-4 to TRBJ2-1, with a tentative D call TRBD1 (5 bases). This CDR3 spans 15 amino acids. Germline V gives CDR1 MRHNA, CDR2 SNTAGT. V was shortened by 0 bases and J by 9 bases, with 15 bases between the two germline ends. The CDR3 bases are TGTGCCAGCAGTGACTCTGGGGCCGCTCGGGCTGAGCAGTTCTTC. Translation: CASSDSGAARAEQFF.

The V gene is TRBV21-1, the J gene TRBJ1-1. TRBV21-1 is tagged as a pseudogene. This CDR3 comprises 14 residues. The CDR3 region has the DNA TGTGCCAGCAGCAAAGCCCGCGGGGGTACTGAAGCTTTCTTT. Its protein product is CASSKARGGTEAFF.

This clone showed up just once. J is TRBJ1-1 and V is TRBV6-5; 7 bases fit TRBD1. Per the germline V gene, CDR1 is MNHEY and CDR2 is SVGAGI. This CDR3 has 13 amino acids. The V and J ends lost 2 bases and 11 bases, in that order; junction bases with no gene match: 8. As DNA, the CDR3 is TGTGCCAGCAGTTACAGGGTCAGGGGGGAGGCTTTCTTT. This gives the protein CASSYRVRGEAFF.

The chain has TRBV7-2 and TRBJ2-7, with TRBD2 identical over 12 bases. This CDR3 region has 15 residues. Looked up from germline, CDR1 is SGHTA and CDR2 is FQGNSA. Trimming cost V 6 bases and J 3 bases; bases outside gene matches: 6. As DNA, the CDR3 is TGTGCCAGCAGACCCGGACTAGCGGGACTCTACGAGCAGTACTTC. Its protein product is CASRPGLAGLYEQYF.

This clone showed up just once. The sample contains more than one DNA sequence encoding this CDR3. The chain carries TRBV18 and TRBJ2-7; D ambiguous. The germline V and J ends were trimmed by 2 bases and 7 bases, with 6 bases remaining between them. Germline lookup yields CDR1 KGHSH and CDR2 LQKENI. The CDR3 consists of 11 residues. DNA for the CDR3: TGTGCCAGCTCACCAGGGGATGAGCAGTACTTC. This translates into CASSPGDEQYF. The full variable domain, completed using reference TRBV18 and TRBJ2-7, is NAGVMQNPRHLVRRRGQEARLRCSPMKGHSHVYWYRQLPEEGLKFMVYLQKENIIDESGMPKERFSAEFPKEGPSILRIQQVVRGDSAAYFCASSPGDEQYFGPGTRLTVT.

This clone has a handful of counts. The chain uses TRBV6-6 and TRBJ2-1, with 7 positions matching TRBD1. CDR1 MNHNY and CDR2 SVGAGI come from the germline V gene (reference sequence). Losses at the gene ends were 6 bases for V and 2 bases for J; bases not matched to a gene: 10. This CDR3 has 16 residues. CDR3 nucleotide sequence: TGTGCCAGCAGGTCAACGCAGGGGGTAACCTACAATGAGCAGTTCTTC. This sequence encodes CASRSTQGVTYNEQFF.

The rearrangement joins TRBV6-5 to TRBJ2-7; D might be TRBD1 (5 bases). The CDR3 totals 15 residues. V was trimmed by 2 bases and J by 3 bases, leaving 14 bases between them. Germline V gives CDR1 MNHEY, CDR2 SVGAGI. The CDR3 DNA reads TGTGCCAGCAGTTACAACGTGAGGACAAACTACGAGCAGTACTTC. Protein sequence: CASSYNVRTNYEQYF.

The J gene is TRBJ2-1, the V gene TRBV19, with 9 bases fitting TRBD2. This CDR3 region has 16 residues. V gave up 4 bases and J gave up 1 base; unmatched junction bases: 5. Germline assignment: CDR1 LNHDA and CDR2 SQIVND (reference sequence). The DNA for the CDR3 is TGTGCCAGTAGTAAAAGCGGGAGGACATCCTACAATGAGCAGTTCTTC. It codes for CASSKSGRTSYNEQFF.